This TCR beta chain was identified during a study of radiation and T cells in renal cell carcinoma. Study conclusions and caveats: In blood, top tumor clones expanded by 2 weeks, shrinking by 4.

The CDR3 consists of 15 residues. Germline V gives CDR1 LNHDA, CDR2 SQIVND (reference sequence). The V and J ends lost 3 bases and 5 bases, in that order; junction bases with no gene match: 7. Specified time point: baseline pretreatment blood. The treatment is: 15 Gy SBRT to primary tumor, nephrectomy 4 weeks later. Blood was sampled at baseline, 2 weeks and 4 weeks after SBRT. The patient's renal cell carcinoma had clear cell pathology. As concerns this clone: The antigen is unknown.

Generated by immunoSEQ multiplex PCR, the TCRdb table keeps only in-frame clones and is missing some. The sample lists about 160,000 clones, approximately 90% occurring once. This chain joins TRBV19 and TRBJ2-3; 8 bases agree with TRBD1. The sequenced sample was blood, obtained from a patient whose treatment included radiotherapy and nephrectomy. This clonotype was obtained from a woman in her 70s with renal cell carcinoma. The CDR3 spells CASSIGDRFRDTQYF. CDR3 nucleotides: TGTGCCAGTAGTATCGGGGACAGGTTTCGAGATACGCAGTATTTT. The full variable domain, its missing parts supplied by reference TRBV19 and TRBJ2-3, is DGGITQSPKYLFRKEGQNVTLSCEQNLNHDAMYWYRQDPGQGLRLIYYSQIVNDFQKGDIAEGYSVSREKKESFPLTVTSAQKNPTAFYLCASSIGDRFRDTQYFGPGTRLTVL.